A single sample is the source of the 27 T cell receptor beta chains below, sequenced in a study of response to subunit inactivated influenza vaccine. Via MiXCR, TCRdb re-called the RT-PCR reads, giving one row per CDR3 protein. The data contain about 540,000 distinct CDR3 sequences, under 30% of them seen just once; the ten biggest clones take up approximately 2.9%. These data are also associated with another study on T cells expressing NK-cell markers. That source adds: UMI-tagged 5'RACE template switching yielded the TCR beta cDNA.

The starting material was CD4+ T cells sorted from PBMCs, obtained 12 days after vaccination. Receptor source: a man between 50 and 59 years old who received an inactivated influenza vaccine.

This clonotype has only a few counts. The CDR3 loop is CASLLSLNTGELFF. The CDR3 DNA follows: TGTGCCAGCCTACTGAGCCTCAACACCGGGGAGCTGTTTTTT. J is TRBJ2-2 and V is TRBV28; the D is unclear. CDR3 length: 14 residues. CDR1 is MDHEN, CDR2 SYDVKM, per germline. The V gene lost 8 bases and the J gene lost 2 bases, with 12 bases spanning the gap.

Here the CDR3 DNA reads TGCGCCAGCACAGAAGGCGGGGAGCTGTTTTTT. It yields the protein CASTEGGELFF. The chain employs TRBV5-1 and TRBJ2-2; no definite D call. Trimming shortened V by 6 bases and J by 7 bases, and 7 bases separated the two germline ends. This CDR3 comprises 11 residues. CDR1 is SGHRS, CDR2 YFSETQ, per germline.

This clonotype occurred a few times. V usage is TRBV28 and J usage is TRBJ2-4; 11 positions match TRBD2. V was pared by 6 bases and J by 1 base, with 8 bases of the junction left unmatched. The CDR3 extends over 17 amino acids. Germline V gene data show CDR1 as MDHEN and CDR2 as SYDVKM. CDR3 in DNA: TGTGCCAGCAGGGGGACTAGCGGTCTTCGGGCCAAAAACATTCAGTACTTC. Protein sequence: CASRGTSGLRAKNIQYF.

The chain couples TRBV7-2 to TRBJ2-7; no clear D. CDR1 is SGHTA, CDR2 FQGNSA, per germline. CDR3 length: 13 residues. Trimming shortened V by 5 bases and J by 6 bases, and 14 bases separated the two germline ends. The CDR3 region has the DNA TGTGCCAGCAGCGTGAAATCGGTGGGCGAGCAGTACTTC. The encoded protein is CASSVKSVGEQYF.

V is TRBV20-1 and J is TRBJ1-2, with TRBD1 matching over 9 bases. CDR3 length equals 15 residues. V lost 6 bases to trimming and J lost 3 bases; unmatched junction nucleotides: 11. Germline CDR1 DFQATT, CDR2 SNEGSKA (reference sequence). The CDR3, as DNA: TGCAGTGCAACCCCTAGGACAGGGGATTACTATGGCTACACCTTC. Amino acids: CSATPRTGDYYGYTF.

The chain employs TRBV13 and TRBJ2-3; 10 bases align to TRBD2. The germline V gene has CDR1 PRHDT and CDR2 FYEKMQ (reference sequence). The CDR3 is 20 residues long. The V gene end was trimmed by 5 bases and the J gene end by 1 base; junction bases not matched to a gene: 18. The CDR3 region has the DNA TGTGCCAGCAGCCCCTTCCAGTTAGCGGGGGGACTGGCCCGCACAGATACGCAGTATTTT. This gives the protein CASSPFQLAGGLARTDTQYF.

This clonotype has more than one count but fewer than ten. The chain combines TRBV5-1 with TRBJ2-3; TRBD1 agrees at 10 bases. The ends lost 4 bases at V and 4 bases at J; junction bases unmatched: 6. This CDR3 is built from 15 residues. The germline gives CDR1 SGHRS, CDR2 YFSETQ. The CDR3 DNA reads as TGCGCCAGCAGCATGGGACAGGGGATGGCAGATACGCAGTATTTT. This codes for CASSMGQGMADTQYF. Supplemented by reference TRBV5-1 and TRBJ2-3, the full variable domain reads KAGVTQTPRYLIKTRGQQVTLSCSPISGHRSVSWYQQTPGQGLQFLFEYFSETQRNKGNFPGRFSGRQFSNSRSEMNVSTLELGDSALYLCASSMGQGMADTQYFGPGTRLTVL.

V gene TRBV15 combines with J gene TRBJ2-1, with D tentatively TRBD2 (5 bases). Trimming shortened V by 5 bases and J by 4 bases, and 6 bases separated the two germline ends. Germline CDR1 is LNHNV and CDR2 is YYDKDF (reference sequence). CDR3 length: 12 residues. DNA of the CDR3: TGTGCCACCAGCGAGGGATACAATGAGCAGTTCTTC. It specifies CATSEGYNEQFF. Full variable domain (remainder filled in from reference TRBV15 and TRBJ2-1): DAMVIQNPRYQVTQFGKPVTLSCSQTLNHNVMYWYQQKSSQAPKLLFHYYDKDFNNEADTPDNFQSRRPNTSFCFLDIRSPGLGDTAMYLCATSEGYNEQFFGPGTRLTVL.

This clonotype was counted between two and nine times. The chain recombines TRBV28 with TRBJ2-7; D call uncertain. The CDR3 is made up of 13 amino acids. Trimming took off 7 bases at V and 6 bases at J, with 16 bases between the two ends. Germline-derived CDR1 and CDR2 are MDHEN and SYDVKM. This CDR3 is CASTSAVESEQYF. CDR3 nucleotides: TGTGCCAGCACGTCCGCGGTTGAAAGCGAGCAGTACTTC.

The chain joins TRBV2 to TRBJ1-6, with a possible D match to TRBD1 (6 bases). Germline CDR1 and CDR2: SNHLY and FYNNEI. The CDR3 is 14 amino acids. The germline V and J ends were trimmed by 4 bases and 7 bases, with 11 bases remaining between them. Written as DNA, the CDR3 is TGTGCCAGCAGTGGGGGGCTACAGAATTCACCCCTCCACTTT. Its protein product is CASSGGLQNSPLHF.

This clonotype showed up just a few times. The rearrangement uses TRBV12-3 or TRBV12-4 and TRBJ2-7; D is undetermined. There are 16 residues in the CDR3. V gave up 5 bases and J gave up 4 bases, with 21 bases separating them. For the CDR3, the DNA is TGTGCCAGCAGTCCCCCCCCCGCAGGATGGGGATACGAGCAGTACTTC. This sequence encodes CASSPPPAGWGYEQYF.

This clonotype was seen more than once but under ten times. The chain combines TRBV20-1 with TRBJ2-5; unclear D gene. V lost 3 bases and J lost 1, with 15 bases in between. This CDR3 region has 15 residues. Germline lookup yields CDR1 DFQATT and CDR2 SNEGSKA (reference sequence). CDR3 coding DNA: TGCAGTGCTAGTCCTCCCCAGGAGACCCAAGAGACCCAGTACTTC. Protein product: CSASPPQETQETQYF.

This clonotype has more than one count but fewer than ten. The chain has TRBV7-9 and TRBJ2-3; D is perhaps TRBD1 or TRBD2 (5 bases each). The CDR3 runs 16 residues. CDR1 is SEHNR, CDR2 FQNEAQ, per germline (reference sequence). Trimming cost V 6 bases and J 2 bases, with 18 bases left between them. CDR3 sequence (DNA): TGTGCCAGCAGTCCCTCCGGGACGGTTTCCACAGATACGCAGTATTTT. It is translated as CASSPSGTVSTDTQYF.

This clonotype was observed a handful of times. The V and J genes are TRBV7-2 and TRBJ2-1; D remains ambiguous. Trimming removed 2 bases from V and 0 bases from J, with 14 bases in between. The V gene's germline CDR1 is SGHTA and CDR2 FQGNSA. There are 17 residues in the CDR3. The CDR3 here is CASSLSSMRLSYNEQFF. CDR3 DNA: TGTGCCAGCAGCTTATCCTCCATGAGGCTCTCCTACAATGAGCAGTTCTTC.

The V and J genes are TRBV7-9 and TRBJ2-7; D is possibly TRBD2 (7 bases). V was cut by 5 bases and J by 0 bases, with 14 bases left in between. The CDR3 sequence is 15 residues long. Germline CDR1 is SEHNR and CDR2 is FQNEAQ (reference sequence). The CDR3 DNA reads as TGTGCCAGCAGCCAAGGGAGGGGGGGCTCCTACGAGCAGTACTTC. As protein: CASSQGRGGSYEQYF.

The gene calls are TRBV10-2 and TRBJ2-7; D possibly corresponds to TRBD2 (5 bases). This CDR3 has 13 residues. CDR1 is WSHSY, CDR2 SAAADI, per germline. Trimming removed 7 bases at V and 9 bases at J, with 19 bases between. The CDR3 reads CASTLDFRLGQYF. The DNA of the CDR3 is TGCGCCAGCACTTTGGACTTCAGGCTTGGGCAGTACTTC.

This chain uses TRBV5-1 with TRBJ2-2; weak D call: TRBD2 (6 bases). Looked up from germline, CDR1 is SGHRS and CDR2 is YFSETQ. Trimming cost V 0 bases and J 4 bases, with 10 bases left between them. This CDR3 has 15 amino acids. The CDR3 loop reads CASSLGPAGTGELFF. CDR3 sequence (DNA): TGCGCCAGCAGCTTGGGACCAGCGGGCACCGGGGAGCTGTTTTTT. Full variable domain (rest looked up from reference TRBV5-1 and TRBJ2-2): KAGVTQTPRYLIKTRGQQVTLSCSPISGHRSVSWYQQTPGQGLQFLFEYFSETQRNKGNFPGRFSGRQFSNSRSEMNVSTLELGDSALYLCASSLGPAGTGELFFGEGSRLTVL.

The chain recombines TRBV5-1 with TRBJ2-7; D remains unclear. The CDR3 totals 12 residues. Deletions cut 1 base from V and 6 bases from J, with 8 bases between. Germline CDR1 and CDR2: SGHRS and YFSETQ. CDR3 bases: TGCGCCAGCAGCTTGTCACGGTCCGAGCAGTACTTC. The encoded protein is CASSLSRSEQYF.

A few counts support this clonotype. The J gene is TRBJ2-7, the V gene TRBV12-3 or TRBV12-4, with TRBD1 matching 8 bases. J gave up 0 bases and V 6 bases, and 7 bases lay outside the gene matches. CDR3 length: 15 amino acids. CDR3 sequence (DNA): TGTGCCAGCAGACTCTCCGGGACAGGCTCCTACGAGCAGTACTTC. It is translated as CASRLSGTGSYEQYF.

The table lists this clonotype with many counts. The V gene is TRBV21-1, the J gene TRBJ2-7; the listed D gene, TRBD1, was not tested against the DNA. TRBV21-1 is termed a pseudogene. The CDR3 length is 16 residues. The CDR3, as DNA: TGTGCCAGCAGCACCCCGATTCACAGGGACACCTACGAGCAGTACTTC. Translated: CASSTPIHRDTYEQYF.

V and J are TRBV6-5 and TRBJ1-2; no clear D gene. Germline-derived CDR1 and CDR2 are MNHEY and SVGAGI. V was shortened by 7 bases and J by 3 bases, with 15 bases between the two germline ends. The CDR3 has 14 residues. CDR3 bases: TGTGCCAGCACGTTGGAGGTATCTGACTATGGCTACACCTTC. This translates into CASTLEVSDYGYTF.

The rearrangement uses TRBV7-2 and TRBJ2-7; tentatively, D is TRBD1 (5 bases). CDR1 is SGHTA and CDR2 is FQGNSA in the germline V gene. V was pared by 0 bases and J by 1 base, with 10 bases between. CDR3 size: 15 residues. The CDR3 nucleotides read TGTGCCAGCAGCTTAGCGCAGGACATTTCCTACGAGCAGTACTTC. Amino acid sequence: CASSLAQDISYEQYF.

This clonotype was seen at least ten times. The chain recombines TRBV5-1 with TRBJ1-1; D ambiguous. This CDR3 comprises 13 residues. From germline, CDR1 is SGHRS and CDR2 YFSETQ. Trimming removed 1 base at V and 3 bases at J, with 7 bases between. The CDR3 coding sequence is TGCGCCAGCAGCTTGTCCGGGGACACTGAAGCTTTCTTT. This sequence encodes CASSLSGDTEAFF.

V and J are TRBV29-1 and TRBJ2-5; perhaps D is TRBD1 or TRBD2 (5 bases each). The CDR3 has 13 amino acids. Between the trimmed V and J ends, which lost 4 bases and 8 bases, there was a span of 17 bases. The germline gives CDR1 SQVTM, CDR2 ANQGSEA. CDR3 residues: CSVAPGTTTTQYF. The CDR3 nucleotides read TGCAGCGTTGCTCCCGGGACCACAACTACCCAGTACTTC.

This clonotype was seen a few times. In nucleotides, the CDR3 is TGTGCCAGCTCACTACAGATGAACACTGAAGCTTTCTTT. Encoded protein: CASSLQMNTEAFF. The chain has TRBV18 and TRBJ1-1; D gene uncertain. There are 13 residues in the CDR3. Germline V lookup: CDR1 KGHSH, CDR2 LQKENI. Trimming took off 4 bases at V and 0 bases at J, with 6 bases between the two ends.

This clonotype was counted at least ten times. This chain connects TRBV20-1 to TRBJ2-4; D ambiguous. This CDR3 is 16 amino acids long. Germline CDR1 is DFQATT and CDR2 is SNEGSKA (reference sequence). Trimming removed 1 base from V and 0 bases from J, with 13 bases in between. The CDR3 spells CSARGRLAIAKNIQYF. Written as DNA, the CDR3 is TGCAGTGCTAGAGGACGTCTCGCTATAGCCAAAAACATTCAGTACTTC.

This clonotype showed up just a few times. The chain carries TRBV5-6 and TRBJ2-1; maybe TRBD2 (5 bases). Germline V gene data show CDR1 as SGHDT and CDR2 as YYEEEE. CDR3 size: 11 residues. V lost 5 bases, J lost 9 bases, and 9 bases lay in between. CDR3 sequence (DNA): TGTGCCAGCAGTTCCGGGGTTGAGCAGTTCTTC. This codes for CASSSGVEQFF.